A selection of T cell receptor beta chains follows, all from one sample in a study of blood T cells in healthy people across ages. TCRdb processed the 5' RACE reads anew with MiXCR; each CDR3 protein has one entry. The table includes 1.5 million or so distinct CDR3 sequences, under 55% detected once. Sequenced: blood. These receptors originate from a woman aged 18 to 35 in good health. Both conserved end residues are part of each CDR3. Each record gives: clone size, J gene, D gene, V gene, CDR3 protein, CDR3 DNA. D genes are given only for firm matches. Size is omitted from some rows. Given values are once, few, many or a class for expanded clones.

clone_size: -; j_call: TRBJ2-1; d_call: TRBD2; v_call: TRBV9; cdr3_aa: CASSGPSGHNEQFF; cdr3_nt: TGTGCCAGCTCGGGGCCTAGCGGTCACAATGAGCAGTTCTTC
clone_size: few; j_call: TRBJ2-7; d_call: -; v_call: TRBV6-6; cdr3_aa: CASSYATGSAYEQYF; cdr3_nt: TGTGCCAGCAGTTACGCGACGGGGTCGGCCTACGAGCAGTACTTC
clone_size: many; j_call: TRBJ2-1; d_call: -; v_call: TRBV27; cdr3_aa: CASSLSLSNEQFF; cdr3_nt: TGTGCCAGCAGTTTATCGCTTAGCAATGAGCAGTTCTTC
clone_size: -; j_call: TRBJ2-1; d_call: -; v_call: TRBV15; cdr3_aa: CATSSALASTYNEQFF; cdr3_nt: TGTGCCACCAGCAGTGCCCTAGCGTCAACCTACAATGAGCAGTTCTTC
clone_size: few; j_call: TRBJ1-2; d_call: TRBD1; v_call: TRBV28; cdr3_aa: CASSSRDRPYGYTF; cdr3_nt: TGTGCCAGCAGCAGCCGGGACAGGCCCTATGGCTACACCTTC
clone_size: -; j_call: TRBJ2-1; d_call: -; v_call: TRBV24-1; cdr3_aa: CATSDSNGGHYNEQFF; cdr3_nt: TGTGCCACCAGTGACTCTAATGGGGGTCACTACAATGAGCAGTTCTTC
clone_size: many; j_call: TRBJ2-1; d_call: TRBD2; v_call: TRBV20-1; cdr3_aa: CSARSSGAYNEQFF; cdr3_nt: TGCAGTGCTAGATCTAGCGGGGCTTACAATGAGCAGTTCTTC
clone_size: -; j_call: TRBJ1-1; d_call: -; v_call: TRBV7-9; cdr3_aa: CASSLFGENTEAFF; cdr3_nt: TGTGCCAGCAGCTTATTCGGGGAGAATACTGAAGCTTTCTTT
clone_size: once; j_call: TRBJ2-1; d_call: -; v_call: TRBV7-2; cdr3_aa: CASSLGRTFETQFF; cdr3_nt: TGTGCCAGCAGCTTGGGCAGGACCTTTGAGACCCAGTTCTTC
clone_size: -; j_call: TRBJ1-2; d_call: -; v_call: TRBV12-3/TRBV12-4; cdr3_aa: CASSLRDPIPFYGYTF; cdr3_nt: TGTGCCAGCAGCCTCAGGGACCCTATCCCGTTCTATGGCTACACCTTC
clone_size: few; j_call: TRBJ1-2; d_call: -; v_call: TRBV27; cdr3_aa: CASSFDSSLRAGYTF; cdr3_nt: TGTGCCAGCAGTTTCGACAGCAGCCTAAGGGCTGGCTACACCTTC
clone_size: -; j_call: TRBJ1-2; d_call: -; v_call: TRBV29-1; cdr3_aa: CSVGMLAMAGYTF; cdr3_nt: TGCAGCGTTGGGATGCTTGCTATGGCGGGCTACACCTTC
clone_size: -; j_call: TRBJ1-1; d_call: -; v_call: TRBV29-1; cdr3_aa: CSVEDSPREAFF; cdr3_nt: TGCAGCGTTGAAGATAGCCCGCGTGAAGCTTTCTTT
clone_size: once; j_call: TRBJ2-3; d_call: -; v_call: TRBV7-3; cdr3_aa: CASSLYPGRSTDTQYF; cdr3_nt: TGTGCCAGCAGTCTTTACCCAGGGAGAAGCACAGATACGCAGTATTTT
clone_size: -; j_call: TRBJ1-3; d_call: -; v_call: TRBV20-1; cdr3_aa: CSARVGKSGNTIYF; cdr3_nt: TGCAGTGCTAGAGTGGGAAAATCTGGAAACACCATATATTTT
clone_size: few; j_call: TRBJ1-6; d_call: -; v_call: TRBV27; cdr3_aa: CASSLRAGRDSPLHF; cdr3_nt: TGTGCCAGCAGTTTACGGGCAGGGCGTGATTCACCCCTCCACTTT
clone_size: many; j_call: TRBJ2-7; d_call: -; v_call: TRBV29-1; cdr3_aa: CSVASGVSSYEQYF; cdr3_nt: TGCAGCGTCGCGTCGGGGGTGAGTTCCTACGAGCAGTACTTC
clone_size: -; j_call: TRBJ2-3; d_call: -; v_call: TRBV4-3; cdr3_aa: CASSQEPAFSTDTQYF; cdr3_nt: TGCGCCAGCAGCCAAGAGCCCGCATTTAGCACAGATACGCAGTATTTT
clone_size: -; j_call: TRBJ1-5; d_call: -; v_call: TRBV20-1; cdr3_aa: CSASVGVDNQPQHF; cdr3_nt: TGCAGTGCTAGCGTGGGGGTGGACAATCAGCCCCAGCATTTT
clone_size: once; j_call: TRBJ1-2; d_call: -; v_call: TRBV4-2; cdr3_aa: CASSQEALPANYGYTF; cdr3_nt: TGTGCCAGCAGCCAAGAAGCCCTCCCGGCTAACTATGGCTACACCTTC
clone_size: few; j_call: TRBJ2-1; d_call: -; v_call: TRBV7-2; cdr3_aa: CASSARSGDEQFF; cdr3_nt: TGTGCCAGCAGCGCCAGATCCGGCGATGAGCAGTTCTTC
clone_size: few; j_call: TRBJ2-2; d_call: TRBD1; v_call: TRBV27; cdr3_aa: CASSLDRGLGELFF; cdr3_nt: TGTGCCAGCAGTTTGGACAGGGGGCTCGGGGAGCTGTTTTTT
clone_size: -; j_call: TRBJ2-7; d_call: -; v_call: TRBV27; cdr3_aa: CASSGTSDEQYF; cdr3_nt: TGTGCCAGCAGCGGGACCTCTGACGAGCAGTACTTC
clone_size: many; j_call: TRBJ1-1; d_call: -; v_call: TRBV7-8; cdr3_aa: CASRPGPMNTEAFF; cdr3_nt: TGTGCCAGCAGGCCTGGTCCGATGAACACTGAAGCTTTCTTT
clone_size: -; j_call: TRBJ1-4; d_call: -; v_call: TRBV18; cdr3_aa: CASSPPAGGLPTNEKLFF; cdr3_nt: TGTGCCAGCTCACCACCCGCTGGGGGCCTACCAACTAATGAAAAACTGTTTTTT
clone_size: -; j_call: TRBJ2-1; d_call: TRBD2; v_call: TRBV12-3/TRBV12-4; cdr3_aa: CASRPRGLAGVNEQFF; cdr3_nt: TGTGCCAGCAGACCACGGGGACTAGCGGGAGTTAATGAGCAGTTCTTC
clone_size: few; j_call: TRBJ1-6; d_call: TRBD1; v_call: TRBV6-1; cdr3_aa: CASRQGTGHLSYNSPLHF; cdr3_nt: TGTGCCAGCAGGCAAGGGACAGGGCACCTCTCCTATAATTCACCCCTCCACTTT
clone_size: few; j_call: TRBJ1-4; d_call: -; v_call: TRBV2; cdr3_aa: CASSGLRDEKLFF; cdr3_nt: TGTGCCAGCAGCGGACTGAGGGACGAAAAACTGTTTTTT
clone_size: -; j_call: TRBJ2-7; d_call: TRBD1; v_call: TRBV6-1; cdr3_aa: CASSPVRGREQYF; cdr3_nt: TGTGCCAGCAGTCCAGTCAGGGGGCGTGAGCAGTACTTC
clone_size: once; j_call: TRBJ1-1; d_call: TRBD1; v_call: TRBV5-1; cdr3_aa: CASSVTGAGNTEAFF; cdr3_nt: TGCGCCAGCAGCGTGACAGGGGCGGGGAACACTGAAGCTTTCTTT
clone_size: many; j_call: TRBJ2-7; d_call: -; v_call: TRBV25-1; cdr3_aa: CASSEYGYEQYF; cdr3_nt: TGTGCCAGCAGTGAGTACGGCTACGAGCAGTACTTC
clone_size: -; j_call: TRBJ2-1; d_call: TRBD2; v_call: TRBV7-9; cdr3_aa: CASSLLPGLAGEQFF; cdr3_nt: TGTGCCAGCAGCCTCCTTCCCGGGCTAGCGGGAGAGCAGTTCTTC
clone_size: few; j_call: TRBJ1-5; d_call: -; v_call: TRBV12-3/TRBV12-4; cdr3_aa: CASSLGQMDQPQHF; cdr3_nt: TGTGCCAGCAGTTTAGGACAGATGGATCAGCCCCAGCATTTT
clone_size: -; j_call: TRBJ2-2; d_call: -; v_call: TRBV4-3; cdr3_aa: CASSQGMNTGELFF; cdr3_nt: TGCGCCAGCAGCCAAGGCATGAACACCGGGGAGCTGTTTTTT
clone_size: -; j_call: TRBJ2-5; d_call: -; v_call: TRBV7-8; cdr3_aa: CASSLSSFQETQYF; cdr3_nt: TGTGCCAGCAGCTTATCTAGCTTCCAAGAGACCCAGTACTTC
clone_size: -; j_call: TRBJ2-7; d_call: TRBD2; v_call: TRBV3-1; cdr3_aa: CASNLAGAYEQYF; cdr3_nt: TGTGCCAGCAACCTAGCGGGAGCCTACGAGCAGTACTTC
clone_size: few; j_call: TRBJ1-2; d_call: -; v_call: TRBV15; cdr3_aa: CATSRDRQDYGYTF; cdr3_nt: TGTGCCACCAGCAGAGATCGGCAGGACTATGGCTACACCTTC
clone_size: many; j_call: TRBJ2-7; d_call: -; v_call: TRBV11-2; cdr3_aa: CASSLASRSSYEQYF; cdr3_nt: TGTGCCAGCAGCTTAGCAAGCAGGAGCTCCTACGAGCAGTACTTC
clone_size: few; j_call: TRBJ1-2; d_call: -; v_call: TRBV10-3; cdr3_aa: CAISGWHQGTLYGYTF; cdr3_nt: TGTGCCATCAGTGGATGGCACCAAGGGACGCTTTATGGCTACACCTTC